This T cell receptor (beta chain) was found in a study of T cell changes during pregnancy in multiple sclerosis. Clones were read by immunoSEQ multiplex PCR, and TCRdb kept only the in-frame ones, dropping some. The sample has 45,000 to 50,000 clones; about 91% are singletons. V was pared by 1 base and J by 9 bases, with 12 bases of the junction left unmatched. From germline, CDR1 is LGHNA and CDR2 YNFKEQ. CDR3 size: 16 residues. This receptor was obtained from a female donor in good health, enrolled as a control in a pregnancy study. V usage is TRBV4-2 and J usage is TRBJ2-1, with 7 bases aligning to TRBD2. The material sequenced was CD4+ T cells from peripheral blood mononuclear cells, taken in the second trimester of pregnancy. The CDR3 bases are TGTGCCAGCAGCCAAGGACTAGCCACTCATTTAAGTGAGCAGTTCTTC. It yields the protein CASSQGLATHLSEQFF.